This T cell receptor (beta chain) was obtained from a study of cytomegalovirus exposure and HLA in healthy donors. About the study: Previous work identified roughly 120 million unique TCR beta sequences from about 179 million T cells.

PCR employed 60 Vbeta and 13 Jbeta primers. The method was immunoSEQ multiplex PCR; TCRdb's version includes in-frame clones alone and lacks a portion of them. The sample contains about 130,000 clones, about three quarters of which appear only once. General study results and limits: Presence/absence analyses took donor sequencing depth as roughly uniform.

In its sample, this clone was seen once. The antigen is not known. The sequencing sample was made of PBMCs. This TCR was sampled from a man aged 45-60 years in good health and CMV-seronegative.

The CDR3 DNA sequence: TGTGCCAGCAGCTTGGGTGGGACTAGGAGAGATACGCAGTATTTT. Translating gives CASSLGGTRRDTQYF. The rearrangement uses TRBV5-8 and TRBJ2-3, with 8 bases aligning to TRBD2. The CDR3 sequence is 15 residues long. V gave up 0 bases and J gave up 5 bases; unmatched junction bases: 5. Germline-derived CDR1 and CDR2 are SGHTS and YDEGEE.